This T cell receptor (beta chain) was profiled in a study of human T cells and chemical hapten exposure. Looked up from germline, CDR1 is SQVTM and CDR2 is ANQGSEA. This CDR3 spans 13 amino acids. V was shortened by 7 bases and J by 5 bases, with 15 bases between the two germline ends. Per the authors' pipeline: Approximately 100,000 TCRs per sample was the median, with a range of roughly 23,224 to 750,000. Via MiXCR, TCRdb re-called the RACE reads, giving one row per CDR3 protein. TCRdb's processing, not the study's, gives the V and J calls here. The data contain 180,000 or so distinct CDR3 sequences, more than 20% of them singletons. As to time point: patch test 1, 2 weeks after DPC sensitization. Treatment noted: therapeutic diphenylcyclopropenone sensitization with weekly scalp DPC. Extraction of total RNA was performed on unfractionated whole blood. This clonotype came up many times.

This chain connects TRBV29-1 to TRBJ2-1, with D unclear. The source is a woman in her 50s with alopecia areata. Some clones in this sample may be carry-over from other donors' samples. The material was whole blood, obtained in connection with sensitization to the hapten diphenylcyclopropenone (DPC). CDR3 residues: CSGNPRGNNEQFF. The CDR3 nucleotides are TGCAGCGGAAACCCCCGAGGTAACAATGAGCAGTTCTTC.